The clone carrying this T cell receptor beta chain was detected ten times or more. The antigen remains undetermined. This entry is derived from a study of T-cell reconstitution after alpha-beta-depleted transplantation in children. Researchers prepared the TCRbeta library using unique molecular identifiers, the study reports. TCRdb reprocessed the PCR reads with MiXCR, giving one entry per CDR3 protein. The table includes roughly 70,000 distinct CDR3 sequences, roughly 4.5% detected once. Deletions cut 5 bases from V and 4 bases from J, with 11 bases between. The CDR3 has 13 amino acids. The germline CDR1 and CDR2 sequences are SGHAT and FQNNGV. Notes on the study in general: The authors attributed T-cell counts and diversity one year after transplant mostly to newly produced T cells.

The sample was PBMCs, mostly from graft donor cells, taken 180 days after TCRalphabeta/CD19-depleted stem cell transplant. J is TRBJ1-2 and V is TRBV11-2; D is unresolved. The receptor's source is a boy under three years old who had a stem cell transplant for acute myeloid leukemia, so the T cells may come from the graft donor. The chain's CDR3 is CASSRSSFYGYTF. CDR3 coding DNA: TGTGCCAGCAGCCGTTCGTCGTTCTATGGCTACACCTTC.